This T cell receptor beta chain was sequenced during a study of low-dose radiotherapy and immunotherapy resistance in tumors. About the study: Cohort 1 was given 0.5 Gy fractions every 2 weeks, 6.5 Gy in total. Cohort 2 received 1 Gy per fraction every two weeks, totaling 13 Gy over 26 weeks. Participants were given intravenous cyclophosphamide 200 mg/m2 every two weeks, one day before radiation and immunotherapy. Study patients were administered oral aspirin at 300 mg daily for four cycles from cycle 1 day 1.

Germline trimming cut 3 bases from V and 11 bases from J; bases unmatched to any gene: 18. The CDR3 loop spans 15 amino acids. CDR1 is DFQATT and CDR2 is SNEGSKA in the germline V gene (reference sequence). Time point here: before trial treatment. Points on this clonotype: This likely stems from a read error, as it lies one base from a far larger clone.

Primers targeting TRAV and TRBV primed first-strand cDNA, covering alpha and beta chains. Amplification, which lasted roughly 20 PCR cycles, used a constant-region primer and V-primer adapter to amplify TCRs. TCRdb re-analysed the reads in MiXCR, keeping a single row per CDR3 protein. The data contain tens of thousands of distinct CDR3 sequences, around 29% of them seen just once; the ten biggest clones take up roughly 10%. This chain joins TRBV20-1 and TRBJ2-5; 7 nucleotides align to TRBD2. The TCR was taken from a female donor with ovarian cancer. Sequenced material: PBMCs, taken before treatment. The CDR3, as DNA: TGCAGTGCTAGTAACGGCTTTGGGGACTACAATGAGCAGTACTTC. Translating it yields CSASNGFGDYNEQYF.